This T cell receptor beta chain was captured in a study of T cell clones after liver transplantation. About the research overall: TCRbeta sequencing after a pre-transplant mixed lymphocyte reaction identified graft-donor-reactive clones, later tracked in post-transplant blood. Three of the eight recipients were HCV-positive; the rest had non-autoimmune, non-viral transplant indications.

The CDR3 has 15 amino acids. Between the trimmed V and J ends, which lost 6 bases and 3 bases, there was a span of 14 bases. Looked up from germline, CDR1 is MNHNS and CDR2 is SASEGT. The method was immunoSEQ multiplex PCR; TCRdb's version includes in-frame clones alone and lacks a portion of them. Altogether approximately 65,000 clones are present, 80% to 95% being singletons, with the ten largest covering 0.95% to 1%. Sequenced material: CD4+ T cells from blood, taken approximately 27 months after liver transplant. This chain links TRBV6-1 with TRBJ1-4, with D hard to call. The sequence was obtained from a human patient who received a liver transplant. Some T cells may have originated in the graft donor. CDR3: CASSRLQQPNEKLFF. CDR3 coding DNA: TGTGCCAGCAGCCGTCTCCAGCAGCCTAATGAAAAACTGTTTTTT.